The TCR beta chain described here comes from a study of CD8+ T cells in alopecia areata (dated by TCRdb to the late 2010s). Regarding the complete study: Treated patients were enrolled in an open-label pilot trial of oral tofacitinib, 5 to 10 mg twice daily, for moderate-to-severe alopecia areata. Patients stayed on tofacitinib for 6 to 18 months and then had 6 months of follow-up off drug so that delayed response and recurrence could be assessed. For the treated patients, the SALT score, which quantifies what percentage of scalp surface area is affected, served as the measure of disease severity. High-throughput TCRbeta sequencing was used to examine T cell clonal expansion in alopecia areata in both the C3H/HeJ mouse model and human patients. Scalp tissue and sorted CD4+ and CD8+ peripheral blood T cells from patchy and totalis/universalis alopecia areata patients and from healthy controls were covered by human TCRbeta sequencing. Biopsies were taken from tofacitinib-treated patients at baseline and again at 4 and 24 weeks into treatment, and several of those patients also had a later scalp biopsy. Scalp clonality was compared across normal scalp (n=4), patchy alopecia areata scalp (n=8), and alopecia totalis/universalis scalp (n=8). RNA came from the PAXgene miRNA kit for fixed scalp, the miRNeasy kit for PBMCs, and the RNeasy kit for mouse skin. TCRbeta CDR3 regions were amplified by immunoSEQ multiplex PCR with 35 Vbeta forward and 13 Jbeta reverse primers. The research as a whole found: Many expanded lesional clones were found to persist in scalp and blood during tofacitinib treatment, and relapse after treatment cessation may be partly explained by this persistence. Higher clonality and more expanded CD8+ clones were observed in lesional scalp than in normal scalp, particularly in alopecia totalis/universalis, a finding suggestive of antigenic drive. Scalp TCR repertoire analysis is complicated because resident alphabeta T cells in normal human skin are also sequenced, whereas mouse skin is dominated by gammadelta T cells. Scalp clonality and the number of expanded CD8+ clones among the top 100 scalp clones were significantly decreased by tofacitinib. The treated cohort was small, with a single nonresponder, so links between baseline CD8+ expansion and response need larger studies. Shared TCR sequences between patients were less evident than in mice, which may be partly attributable to HLA diversity in the patient population.

V trim: 1 base; J trim: 6 bases; unmatched bases: 4. Spanning cysteine to phenylalanine, the CDR3 consists of 16 amino acids. Only CDR3 DNA remains: 48 bases, in frame from the first base. Per the germline V gene, SQVTM is the CDR1 and ANQGSEA is the CDR2. In regard to this clone: Its binding antigen is unknown. Base-call qualities are not available, and no considerably larger clone is one nucleotide away.

The intended sense of this specimen's time point label: less than 25 weeks on oral tofacitinib. The treatment or condition label corresponds to: oral pan-JAK inhibitor, 5-10 mg twice daily. Lesional scalp punch biopsies and peripheral blood were collected from alopecia areata patients. PBMCs were separated by density centrifugation and stained for CD3, CD4 and CD8, after which CD4+ and CD8+ T cells were sorted on a FACSAria. Receptor libraries were prepared by the immunoSEQ multiplex PCR assay. RNA was extracted from all samples and reverse transcribed into cDNA, which served as template for TCR sequencing. First-strand cDNA was synthesized with SuperScript III using a 2:1 mix of oligo-dT and random hexamers. A synthetic immune receptor repertoire was used to assess amplification bias, and residual bias was removed computationally. As for the authors' bioinformatics: Raw reads were preprocessed to remove errors, and CDR3 was defined by IMGT conventions from the conserved cysteine to phenylalanine. To get clonality, Shannon entropy was normalized by log2 of the number of productive unique TCRs and the result was subtracted from 1. Scalp TCRbeta sequences were cross-referenced with sorted blood CD4 and CD8 repertoires so that the CD4 or CD8 identity of scalp clones could be inferred. Drawn from immuneACCESS, this table holds only the in-frame rearrangements with V and J called that TCRdb kept. Clones are partly lost; checked studies trace under half to an unresolved V gene and leave the rest unexplained. V and J calls plus clone size are reproduced from that table; the DNA served to infer D and trimming. The sample includes fewer than 110,000 clones, with over 80% observed a single time. Roughly 23% of the sample is taken by the ten largest.

The chain joins TRBV29-1 to TRBJ2-2, and 14 bases in between align with TRBD2. The sequencing used CD8+ T cells sorted from blood, collected at week 24, from a patient treated with tofacitinib. The sequence came from a human donor with alopecia areata. The CDR3 region has the sequence CSVEAGTSGGAGELFF. The DNA is as follows: TGCAGCGTTGAAGCCGGGACTAGCGGGGGAGCCGGGGAGCTGTTTTTT.